The rows below give T cell receptor beta chains drawn from one sample of a study of CXCR3-negative and CXCR3-positive naive CD8 T cells. TCRdb re-called the 5' RACE reads; every CDR3 protein appears as one record, without DNA. The specimen's table records under 85,000 distinct CDR3 sequences. The specimen sequenced was naive CXCR3- CD8+ T cells from blood. The receptors shown here come from a human donor in good health. Some clones in this sample may be carry-over from other donors' samples. Each CDR3 is given with its conserved first and last residue. Each record gives: V gene, J gene, CDR3 protein.

V: TRBV9
J: TRBJ1-4
CDR3: CASSVSGGGRFNEKLFF

V: TRBV27
J: TRBJ2-2
CDR3: CASTRRAPGPGELFF

V: TRBV9
J: TRBJ2-6
CDR3: CASSVSVTGELRGANVLTF

V: TRBV29-1
J: TRBJ2-7
CDR3: CSVPEQYEQYF

V: TRBV5-1
J: TRBJ2-1
CDR3: CASSLGLSNEQFF

V: TRBV12-3/TRBV12-4
J: TRBJ2-7
CDR3: CASSLSQGAYEQYF

V: TRBV14
J: TRBJ2-7
CDR3: CASSQVATTYEQYF

V: TRBV15
J: TRBJ2-7
CDR3: CATSRPTGPGYEQYF

V: TRBV15
J: TRBJ2-7
CDR3: CATSRGGLSYEQYF

V: TRBV7-9
J: TRBJ2-2
CDR3: CASSSYRDTYTGELFF

V: TRBV14
J: TRBJ2-7
CDR3: CASSQERFPYEQYF

V: TRBV5-1
J: TRBJ2-7
CDR3: CASSSAGQSEQYF

V: TRBV20-1
J: TRBJ2-7
CDR3: CSAREWQAYEQYF

V: TRBV28
J: TRBJ2-1
CDR3: CASSLFATSGVNEQFF

V: TRBV29-1
J: TRBJ1-2
CDR3: CSAPALGYGYTF

V: TRBV4-1
J: TRBJ1-2
CDR3: CASSQTGVYGYTF

V: TRBV7-9
J: TRBJ2-1
CDR3: CASSSPLRSGAYNEQFF

V: TRBV29-1
J: TRBJ2-2
CDR3: CSVTGGAGELFF

V: TRBV10-1
J: TRBJ1-5
CDR3: CASSEPGLPQHF

V: TRBV7-2
J: TRBJ1-2
CDR3: CASSTVQGPLLYGYTF

V: TRBV27
J: TRBJ2-5
CDR3: CASSFTGKETQYF

V: TRBV7-2
J: TRBJ2-7
CDR3: CASSRGPSYEQYF